This TCR beta chain was documented in a study of vaccination effects on CD4 cells after COVID-19. Study as a whole: Subjects were given two BNT162b2 or mRNA-1273 vaccine doses.

This CDR3 is built from 11 residues. Germline CDR1 and CDR2: DFQATT and SNEGSKA (reference sequence). V lost 6 bases and J lost 7, with 10 bases in between. Findings and caveats of the study: The study found that only 1 of 255 vaccine-induced clones from healthy vaccinees cross-reacted with common cold coronaviruses.

The assay was immunoSEQ multiplex PCR, and TCRdb's table has in-frame clones only and misses some. This table has 70,000 or so clones, under 85% appearing once. A remark on this clone: As yet, its antigen is unknown.

Antigen-specific CD4+ T cells were expanded with viral peptide pools in the ViraFEST assay before sequencing. A 10-day culture period preceded the isolation of CD4+ T cells. Vaccinees lacked prior SARS-CoV-2 infection and tested negative for nucleocapsid antibodies. Wells each received 2 million or so PBMC, cultured with approximately 10 IU/ml IL-2 and about 9 ug/ml peptides. The sequenced sample was CD4+ T cells from PBMCs cultured with HCoV-NL63 spike peptides, obtained before COVID-19 vaccination. The TCR was taken from a human donor who received a COVID-19 vaccine. The genes are TRBV20-1 and TRBJ1-5; D gene uncertain. In DNA, the CDR3 is TGCAGTGCGGGCAGTTCCCAGCCCCAGCATTTT. Translating gives CSAGSSQPQHF.